Following are 22 T cell receptor beta chains from one sample sequenced in a study of blood T cell repertoires in COVID-19. Data came from immunoSEQ multiplex PCR; TCRdb stores just in-frame clones and leaves some out. The sample records 60,000 to 85,000 clones, less than 90% being singletons. The sequencing input was peripheral blood. The receptors here all came from a man aged 45-65 years with active COVID-19.

The chain is built from TRBV4-3 and TRBJ2-2, with 8 bases identical to TRBD2. Per germline, CDR1 LGHNA and CDR2 YSLEER. The CDR3 consists of 19 residues. Unmatched junction bases numbered 10, after V lost 0 bases and J lost 1 base. DNA for the CDR3: TGCGCCAGCAGCCAAGATCTAATTAGCGGGGTAGGGAACACCGGGGAGCTGTTTTTT. Its protein product is CASSQDLISGVGNTGELFF.

V gene TRBV20-1 combines with J gene TRBJ1-1; D gene unclear. Germline CDR1 is DFQATT and CDR2 is SNEGSKA (reference sequence). The CDR3 extends over 11 amino acids. CDR3 nucleotide sequence: TGCGGCGGTCAGTTGAACACTGAAGCTTTCTTT. Translation gives CGGQLNTEAFF.

In its sample, this clone was seen a few times. V is TRBV9 and J is TRBJ2-7; D ambiguous. The CDR3 is made up of 14 amino acids. V lost 0 bases and J lost 2, with 9 bases in between. Germline V gene data show CDR1 as SGDLS and CDR2 as YYNGEE. The CDR3 region is CASSVDNQAYEQYF. CDR3 nucleotides: TGTGCCAGCAGCGTAGATAACCAGGCCTACGAGCAGTACTTC.

The V gene is TRBV4-1, the J gene TRBJ2-7; 7 bases line up with TRBD1. Looked up from germline, CDR1 is MGHRA and CDR2 is YSYEKL. Trimming cost V 4 bases and J 5 bases; bases outside gene matches: 14. This CDR3 comprises 16 residues. CDR3 in amino acids: CASSPVTGPKVDEQYF. Written as DNA, the CDR3 is TGCGCCAGCAGCCCAGTGACAGGGCCAAAAGTCGACGAGCAGTACTTC.

This chain connects TRBV29-1 to TRBJ2-1; 9 bases agree with TRBD2. The junction had 4 bases not matched to a gene; V was cut back by 3 bases and J by 1 base. The CDR3 has 15 amino acids. The germline CDR1 and CDR2 sequences are SQVTM and ANQGSEA. CDR3 DNA: TGCAGCGTTGATAGCCTAGCGGGATCCTACAATGAGCAGTTCTTC. Translated: CSVDSLAGSYNEQFF.

The genes are TRBV20-1 and TRBJ1-4, with 7 bases fitting TRBD1. The CDR3 is made up of 14 amino acids. V gave up 3 bases and J gave up 5 bases; unmatched junction bases: 6. Germline V gene sequence: CDR1 DFQATT, CDR2 SNEGSKA (reference sequence). CDR3 sequence (DNA): TGCAGTGCTAGTAGGGACAGAGTAAATGAAAAACTGTTTTTT. This encodes CSASRDRVNEKLFF.

J is TRBJ2-1 and V is TRBV9; 10 bases map to TRBD1. V lost 0 bases and J lost 7; bases outside the gene matches: 7. Germline-derived CDR1 and CDR2 are SGDLS and YYNGEE. The CDR3 is made up of 16 amino acids. The CDR3 DNA reads TGTGCCAGCAGCGTAGCTCCGGGACAGGGGCAGAATGAGCAGTTCTTC. This gives the protein CASSVAPGQGQNEQFF.

The chain is built from TRBV7-3 and TRBJ2-7, with TRBD1 identical over 8 bases. The ends lost 5 bases at V and 3 bases at J; junction bases unmatched: 3. The CDR3 sequence is 13 residues long. CDR1 SGHTA and CDR2 FQGTGA come from the germline V gene. In DNA form, the CDR3 reads TGTGCCAGCAGCCGGGACAGGTTCTACGAGCAGTACTTC. It encodes CASSRDRFYEQYF.

This clone has just a few counts. This chain connects TRBV19 to TRBJ2-1; D is unclear. The germline gives CDR1 LNHDA, CDR2 SQIVND (reference sequence). Trimming took 5 bases from V and 1 from J, leaving 6 bases between them. This CDR3 spans 13 amino acids. DNA for the CDR3: TGTGCCAGTAGTTCTAAGTCCTACAATGAGCAGTTCTTC. Its protein product is CASSSKSYNEQFF. Drawing the rest from reference TRBV19 and TRBJ2-1, the complete variable domain is DGGITQSPKYLFRKEGQNVTLSCEQNLNHDAMYWYRQDPGQGLRLIYYSQIVNDFQKGDIAEGYSVSREKKESFPLTVTSAQKNPTAFYLCASSSKSYNEQFFGPGTRLTVL.

This clone was picked up a small number of times. The chain couples TRBV12-3 or TRBV12-4 to TRBJ2-7; 7 positions agree with TRBD1. Trimming cost V 5 bases and J 1 base; bases outside gene matches: 2. CDR3 length equals 13 residues. The CDR3 reads CASSTTGSYEQYF. CDR3 DNA: TGTGCCAGCAGTACGACAGGGTCCTACGAGCAGTACTTC.

The chain links TRBV6-5 to TRBJ1-1, with unresolved D. Germline V lookup: CDR1 MNHEY, CDR2 SVGAGI. The CDR3 sequence is 14 residues long. V lost 2 bases and J 2 bases, leaving 9 bases between the germline ends. The CDR3 coding sequence is TGTGCCAGCAGTTACCAGGTCAGAAACACTGAAGCTTTCTTT. Its translation: CASSYQVRNTEAFF.

This clone is a singleton in its sample. This chain links TRBV4-2 with TRBJ2-4, with a possible D match to TRBD1 (8 bases). V lost 3 bases and J 0 bases, leaving 18 bases between the germline ends. Germline loops: CDR1 LGHNA, CDR2 YNFKEQ. The CDR3 has 18 amino acids. As DNA, the CDR3 is TGTGCCAGCAGCCAGGCAGACAGGGGACTACTAGCCAAAAACATTCAGTACTTC. Its translation is CASSQADRGLLAKNIQYF.

Only one count was recorded for this clone. V is TRBV27 and J is TRBJ1-5; D is unresolved. CDR1 MNHEY and CDR2 SMNVEV come from the germline V gene (reference sequence). The CDR3 sequence is 13 residues long. Trimming removed 4 bases at V and 6 bases at J, with 10 bases between. The CDR3 sequence: CASSSGLRQPQHF. For the CDR3, the DNA is TGTGCCAGCAGTTCCGGTTTACGTCAGCCCCAGCATTTT.

The chain couples TRBV9 to TRBJ1-2; 7 bases are a match to TRBD1. Losses at the gene ends were 3 bases for V and 4 bases for J; bases not matched to a gene: 9. The CDR3 spans 15 residues. CDR1 SGDLS and CDR2 YYNGEE come from the germline V gene. CDR3 in amino acids: CASSASLTGAYGYTF. CDR3 sequence (DNA): TGTGCCAGCAGCGCCTCCCTTACAGGGGCCTATGGCTACACCTTC.

The chain employs TRBV6-5 and TRBJ2-7; TRBD2 is a possible D gene (6 bases). The CDR3 has 13 amino acids. CDR1 is MNHEY, CDR2 SVGAGI, per germline. With 6 bases removed from V and 3 bases from J, the gap between germline ends came to 12 bases. CDR3 loop: CASSPPGSYEQYF. In nucleotides, the CDR3 is TGTGCCAGCAGCCCCCCCGGGAGCTACGAGCAGTACTTC.

V gene TRBV3-1 (or the pseudogene TRBV3-2) combines with J gene TRBJ2-2; 11 nucleotides match TRBD2. Germline CDR1 reads LGHDT; CDR2 reads YNNKEL (reference sequence). Losses at the gene ends were 2 bases for V and 7 bases for J; bases not matched to a gene: 12. CDR3 length: 18 amino acids. CDR3 region: CASSQKVTSGTRSGELFF. CDR3 in DNA: TGTGCCAGCAGCCAAAAGGTGACTAGCGGGACGAGGAGCGGGGAGCTGTTTTTT.

The rearrangement joins TRBV9 to TRBJ1-4, with D possibly matching TRBD1 (6 bases). Germline CDR1 is SGDLS and CDR2 is YYNGEE. There are 16 residues in the CDR3. The germline V and J ends were trimmed by 3 bases and 2 bases, with 14 bases remaining between them. CDR3 amino acids: CASSGAAGATNEKLFF. As DNA, the CDR3 is TGTGCCAGCAGCGGGGCGGCGGGGGCTACTAATGAAAAACTGTTTTTT.

V is TRBV5-1 and J is TRBJ2-1, with TRBD2 matching over 8 bases. Germline CDR1 is SGHRS and CDR2 is YFSETQ. CDR3 size: 16 residues. With V trimmed by 6 bases and J by 2 bases, 10 bases remained unmatched. CDR3 nucleotide sequence: TGCGCCAGCACAATCGGTTCAGCGGGAGCCTACAATGAGCAGTTCTTC. Amino acids: CASTIGSAGAYNEQFF.

The chain is built from TRBV7-2 and TRBJ2-7; possibly TRBD1 or TRBD2 for D (6 bases each). The CDR3 spans 14 residues. V was clipped by 5 bases and J by 1 base, with 12 bases between them. The V gene's germline CDR1 is SGHTA and CDR2 FQGNSA. CDR3 coding DNA: TGTGCCAGCAGCCTAGGGGGGACATCCTACGAGCAGTACTTC. This encodes CASSLGGTSYEQYF.

Only one count was recorded for this clone. J is TRBJ2-1 and V is TRBV12-3 or TRBV12-4, with 7 nucleotides matching TRBD1. With 5 bases clipped from V and 10 bases from J, the junction kept 5 bases outside the gene matches. The CDR3 is 12 amino acids. The CDR3 DNA follows: TGTGCCAGCAGTCCGGACAGGTCAGAGCAGTTCTTC. It encodes CASSPDRSEQFF.

V is TRBV6-5 and J is TRBJ2-2, with 7 bases identical to TRBD2. This CDR3 has 15 amino acids. The germline gives CDR1 MNHEY, CDR2 SVGAGI. Trimming removed 6 bases from V and 1 base from J; junction bases left unmatched: 5. CDR3 nucleotide sequence: TGTGCCAGCAGGAAGAGCGGGGTGAACACCGGGGAGCTGTTTTTT. Its protein is CASRKSGVNTGELFF.

The rearrangement uses TRBV18 and TRBJ1-1, with 10 bases identical to TRBD1. The junction had 2 bases not matched to a gene; V was cut back by 1 base and J by 0 bases. The germline V gene has CDR1 KGHSH and CDR2 LQKENI. The CDR3 is 16 residues long. CDR3 region: CASSPRDRGMNTEAFF. CDR3 nucleotides: TGTGCCAGCTCACCACGGGACAGGGGCATGAACACTGAAGCTTTCTTT.